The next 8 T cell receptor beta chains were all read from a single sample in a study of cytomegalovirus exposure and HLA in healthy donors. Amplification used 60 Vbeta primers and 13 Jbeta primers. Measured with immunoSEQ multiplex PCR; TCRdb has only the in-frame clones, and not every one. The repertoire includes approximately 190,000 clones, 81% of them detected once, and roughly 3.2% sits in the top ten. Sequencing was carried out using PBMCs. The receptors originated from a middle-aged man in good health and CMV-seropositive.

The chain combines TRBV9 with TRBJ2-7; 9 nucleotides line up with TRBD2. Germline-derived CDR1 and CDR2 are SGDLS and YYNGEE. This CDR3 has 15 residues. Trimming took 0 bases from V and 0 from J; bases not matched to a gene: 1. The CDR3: CASSVGLADSYEQYF. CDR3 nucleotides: TGTGCCAGCAGCGTAGGACTAGCGGACTCCTACGAGCAGTACTTC.

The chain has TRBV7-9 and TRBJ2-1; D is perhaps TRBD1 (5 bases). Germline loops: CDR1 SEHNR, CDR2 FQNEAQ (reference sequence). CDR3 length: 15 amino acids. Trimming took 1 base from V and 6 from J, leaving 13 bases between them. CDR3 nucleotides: TGTGCCAGCAGCTTAGTCGGGCGACAGAGCAATGAGCAGTTCTTC. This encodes CASSLVGRQSNEQFF.

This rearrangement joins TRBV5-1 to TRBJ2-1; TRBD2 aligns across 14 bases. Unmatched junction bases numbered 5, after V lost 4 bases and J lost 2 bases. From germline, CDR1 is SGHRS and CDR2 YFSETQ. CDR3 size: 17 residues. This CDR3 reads CASSPTGLAGAYNEQFF. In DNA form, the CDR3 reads TGCGCCAGCAGCCCAACGGGACTAGCGGGGGCCTACAATGAGCAGTTCTTC.

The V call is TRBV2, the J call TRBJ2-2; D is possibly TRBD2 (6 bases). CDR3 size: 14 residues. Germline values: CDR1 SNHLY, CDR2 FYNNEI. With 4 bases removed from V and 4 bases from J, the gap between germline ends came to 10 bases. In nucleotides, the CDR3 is TGTGCCAGCAGTGCCCAGGGAGGCACCGGGGAGCTGTTTTTT. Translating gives CASSAQGGTGELFF.

CDR3 coding DNA: TGTGCCAGCAGCCCTCAATGGGACAGGGGGCAAGAGACCCAGTACTTC. This gives the protein CASSPQWDRGQETQYF. The chain links TRBV5-4 to TRBJ2-5, with 11 bases that match TRBD1. CDR1 SGHNT and CDR2 YYREEE come from the germline V gene (reference sequence). The CDR3 spans 16 residues. The V gene end was trimmed by 4 bases and the J gene end by 2 bases; junction bases not matched to a gene: 7. Based on the CDR3 plus reference TRBV5-4 and TRBJ2-5, the full variable domain is ETGVTQSPTHLIKTRGQQVTLRCSSQSGHNTVSWYQQALGQGPQFIFQYYREEENGRGNFPPRFSGLQFPNYSSELNVNALELDDSALYLCASSPQWDRGQETQYFGPGTRLLVL.

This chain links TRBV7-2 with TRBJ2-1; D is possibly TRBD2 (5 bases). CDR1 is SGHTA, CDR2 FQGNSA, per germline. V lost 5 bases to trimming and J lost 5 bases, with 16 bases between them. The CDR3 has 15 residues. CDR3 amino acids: CASSLTISANNEQFF. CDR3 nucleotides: TGTGCCAGCAGCCTCACCATTAGCGCTAACAATGAGCAGTTCTTC.

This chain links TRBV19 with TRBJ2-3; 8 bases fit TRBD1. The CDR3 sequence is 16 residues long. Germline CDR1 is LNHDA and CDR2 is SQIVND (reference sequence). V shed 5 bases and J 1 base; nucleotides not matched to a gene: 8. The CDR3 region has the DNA TGTGCCAGTAGTCCGCCAGGGGGCTATGGCACAGATACGCAGTATTTT. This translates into CASSPPGGYGTDTQYF.

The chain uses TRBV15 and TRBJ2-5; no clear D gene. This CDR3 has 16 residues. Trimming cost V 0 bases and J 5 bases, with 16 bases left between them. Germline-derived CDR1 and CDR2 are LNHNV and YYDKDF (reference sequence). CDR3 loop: CATSREVNVPTETQYF. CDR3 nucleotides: TGTGCCACCAGCAGAGAGGTAAACGTTCCTACGGAGACCCAGTACTTC.